This entry describes one T cell receptor beta chain. No antigen is known for it. The data originate from a study of vaccination effects on CD4 cells after COVID-19. Points from the study as a whole: At late timepoints after vaccination, vaccine- and infection-induced clones shrank markedly.

TCRdb's table, derived via immunoSEQ multiplex PCR, lists solely in-frame clones and lacks some. The sample contains roughly 60,000 clones, about two thirds of which appear only once. V was trimmed by 5 bases and J by 3 bases, leaving 16 bases between them. This CDR3 is 15 amino acids long. Per the germline V gene, CDR1 is SGHTA and CDR2 is FQGNSA. In the ViraFEST assay, antigen-specific CD4+ clonotypes were identified by expansion after peptide-pool stimulation. Investigators separated out CD4+ T cells once more than nine days of culture had passed. Each vaccine recipient was nucleocapsid antibody negative and had no prior SARS-CoV-2 infection. The researchers cultured around 2 million PBMC per well with 7.5 to 10 IU/ml IL-2 and 8 to 10 ug/ml peptides. Days 3 and 7 were when half the medium was replaced with IL-2 medium.

The input for sequencing was CD4+ T cells from PBMCs cultured with SARS-CoV-2 spike peptides, taken before COVID-19 vaccination. This clonotype originated in a human donor who received a COVID-19 vaccine. The V gene is TRBV7-2, the J gene TRBJ1-2, with D uncertain. The CDR3 nucleotides read TGTGCCAGCAGCCCCAGCGGGAGGGAGGACTATGGCTACACCTTC. Protein sequence: CASSPSGREDYGYTF.